This T cell receptor beta chain derives from a study of blood T cells in healthy people across ages. Study outcomes and limitations: Among T cells, TCR beta diversity per million cells dropped roughly linearly as age rose. PBMCs left unsorted prevented a conclusive naive versus antigen-experienced comparison. CMV infection status of these donors was not known.

This clonotype appeared a single time. The antigen is not known. Through a sample-barcoded 5' primer and a J-beta primer mix, a second PCR was run for about 6 to 11 cycles. TCRdb reanalysed the 5' RACE reads using MiXCR and keeps one entry per CDR3 protein. The top ten clones hold 4% of a sample with 1.5 million to 1.8 million distinct CDR3 sequences, 35% to 45% of them seen once. V was trimmed by 0 bases and J by 1 base, leaving 8 bases between them. Germline-derived CDR1 and CDR2 are SGDLS and YYNGEE. The CDR3 runs 16 residues. J is TRBJ2-6 and V is TRBV9; D ambiguous. Sequenced: blood. This TCR came from a woman between 18 and 29 years old in good health. CDR3 coding DNA: TGTGCCAGCAGCGTAGGGAGTGGTTCTGGGGCCAACGTCCTGACTTTC. Its protein product is CASSVGSGSGANVLTF.